The next 16 T cell receptor beta chains were all read from a single sample in a study of T cells in localized non-small cell lung cancer (dated by TCRdb to 2020 to 2022). Receptor libraries were prepared by the immunoSEQ multiplex PCR assay. What TCRdb holds here is the immuneACCESS table cut down to in-frame rearrangements. Part of the clones is not present; checked against another copy, under half of the missing clones reflect an unresolved V gene, and the others are unexplained. The sample table holds tens of thousands of clones, of which more than 75% were seen once. The leading ten clones occupy about 29% of the sample. The sequencing here drew on peripheral blood, taken before any cancer treatment. These receptors originate from a male donor at least 60 years old with stage I squamous cell lung carcinoma.

The chain joins TRBV11-2 to TRBJ2-3; the match to TRBD2 covers 12 bases. V lost 4 bases and J lost 6; bases outside the gene matches: 5. There are 15 residues in the CDR3. In germline, CDR1 is SGHAT, CDR2 FQNNGV. Here the CDR3 DNA reads TGTGCCAGCAGCTCTCCTAGCGGGAGGGGGGATACGCAGTATTTT. Translating gives CASSSPSGRGDTQYF.

The chain is built from TRBV13 and TRBJ2-5; 8 bases are a match to TRBD2. The V and J ends lost 4 bases and 5 bases, in that order; junction bases with no gene match: 9. CDR1 is PRHDT and CDR2 is FYEKMQ in the germline V gene (reference sequence). The CDR3 length is 15 residues. The DNA for the CDR3 is TGTGCCAGCAGCTGGGGACTAGTGATCCCGGAGACCCAGTACTTC. Its protein product is CASSWGLVIPETQYF.

This clone was observed once. V usage is TRBV2 and J usage is TRBJ1-5; D ambiguous. V lost 5 bases and J lost 1, with 9 bases in between. Germline CDR1 SNHLY, CDR2 FYNNEI. This CDR3 is 14 amino acids long. The DNA of the CDR3 is TGTGCCAGCAGTCCCACAGAGAGCAATCAGCCCCAGCATTTT. This codes for CASSPTESNQPQHF.

The chain employs TRBV7-3 and TRBJ2-5; the D gene is possibly TRBD2 (6 bases). This CDR3 has 15 residues. Trimming pared 3 bases from V and 5 bases from J, leaving 16 bases between. CDR1 is SGHTA and CDR2 is FQGTGA in the germline V gene. The CDR3 region is CASSLGGLPGETQYF. The DNA of the CDR3 is TGTGCCAGCAGCTTGGGGGGTCTGCCGGGGGAGACCCAGTACTTC.

The table lists this clone with a count of one. The germline gene is not matched at one end of the junction; a read error may be the cause. V usage is TRBV11-2 and J usage is TRBJ2-7; D gene uncertain. Germline CDR1 is SGHAT and CDR2 is FQNNGV. The CDR3 is made up of 18 amino acids. CDR3 DNA: TGTGCCAGCAGCTTCTATGGCAGTGGCGGCGGAGTGGCCTACGGGCAGTACTTC. This encodes CASSFYGSGGGVAYGQYF.

This clone was recorded only once. This chain connects TRBV6-5 to TRBJ1-6; D is unclear. CDR3 length equals 15 residues. V lost 4 bases and J 6 bases, leaving 13 bases between the germline ends. Germline-derived CDR1 and CDR2 are MNHEY and SVGAGI. CDR3 nucleotides: TGTGCCAGCAGTTCCGGGTCTCTCCCTAATTCACCCCTCCACTTT. This encodes CASSSGSLPNSPLHF.

The chain combines TRBV18 with TRBJ2-5; D is possibly TRBD2 (5 bases). The germline V gene encodes CDR1 KGHSH and CDR2 LQKENI. V lost 2 bases, J lost 5 bases, and 9 bases lay in between. CDR3 size: 13 residues. The chain's CDR3 is CASSPTGSETQYF. Here the CDR3 DNA reads TGTGCCAGCTCACCAACGGGGTCGGAGACCCAGTACTTC.

The DNA of the CDR3 is TGTGCCAGCAGTCCATTGACAGGGGTCGGCTATGGCTACACCTTC. Protein product: CASSPLTGVGYGYTF. J is TRBJ1-2 and V is TRBV27; 8 bases match TRBD1. Germline V CDR1 and CDR2: MNHEY, SMNVEV (reference sequence). Trimming took 5 bases from V and 4 from J; bases not matched to a gene: 9. The length of the CDR3 is 15 residues.

V and J are TRBV11-2 and TRBJ2-1, with TRBD2 as a possible D gene (6 bases). Trimming cost V 4 bases and J 0 bases, with 19 bases left between them. The CDR3 runs to 18 residues. Per germline, CDR1 SGHAT and CDR2 FQNNGV. The CDR3 loop reads CASSSISLAPSSYNEQFF. In DNA form, the CDR3 reads TGTGCCAGCAGCTCAATATCTCTAGCGCCGAGCTCCTACAATGAGCAGTTCTTC.

The chain uses TRBV14 and TRBJ2-5; D remains ambiguous. With 0 bases removed from V and 4 bases from J, the gap between germline ends came to 12 bases. Per germline, CDR1 SGHDN and CDR2 FVKESK. CDR3 length: 15 residues. The CDR3 loop reads CASSQDRHSAETQYF. For the CDR3, the DNA is TGTGCCAGCAGCCAAGACCGGCACAGCGCAGAGACCCAGTACTTC.

V usage is TRBV15 and J usage is TRBJ2-7, with D unresolved. The germline CDR1 and CDR2 sequences are LNHNV and YYDKDF (reference sequence). V was cut by 4 bases and J by 3 bases, with 7 bases left in between. This CDR3 region has 12 residues. CDR3 sequence reads: CATSKYGYEQYF. The CDR3 DNA reads TGTGCCACCAGCAAGTACGGCTACGAGCAGTACTTC.

The V and J genes are TRBV6-5 and TRBJ1-1, with 7 positions matching TRBD1. V shed 6 bases, J shed 0 bases, and the junction held 4 bases outside the gene matches. Germline V gene lookup returns CDR1 MNHEY and CDR2 SVGAGI. The CDR3 contains 14 residues. The CDR3 nucleotides are TGTGCCAGCAGAAGGACAGGCTTGAACACTGAAGCTTTCTTT. Amino acids: CASRRTGLNTEAFF.

The genes are TRBV19 and TRBJ2-7; the match to TRBD1 covers 8 bases. The CDR3 loop spans 13 amino acids. V lost 4 bases, J lost 6 bases, and 5 bases stayed unmatched. Per the germline V gene, CDR1 is LNHDA and CDR2 is SQIVND (reference sequence). The CDR3 DNA sequence: TGTGCCAGTAGTAAACAGGGGGAGCGCGAGCAGTACTTC. Its protein is CASSKQGEREQYF. The full variable domain, with the rest looked up from reference TRBV19 and TRBJ2-7, is DGGITQSPKYLFRKEGQNVTLSCEQNLNHDAMYWYRQDPGQGLRLIYYSQIVNDFQKGDIAEGYSVSREKKESFPLTVTSAQKNPTAFYLCASSKQGEREQYFGPGTRLTVT.

This clone is medium-sized. This rearrangement joins TRBV27 to TRBJ2-2, with TRBD1 as a possible D gene (5 bases). This CDR3 region has 15 residues. V was shortened by 8 bases and J by 3 bases, with 16 bases between the two germline ends. In germline, CDR1 is MNHEY, CDR2 SMNVEV (reference sequence). The CDR3 DNA reads TGTGCCAGCGCTCTCAGGGAATTTGACACCGGGGAGCTGTTTTTT. Its translation: CASALREFDTGELFF.

The CDR3: CASSLDSAYNEQFF. CDR3 in DNA: TGTGCCAGCAGCTTAGATTCAGCGTACAATGAGCAGTTCTTC. The V and J genes are TRBV11-2 and TRBJ2-1; D remains ambiguous. The CDR3 runs 14 residues. CDR1 and CDR2 from the germline V gene are SGHAT and FQNNGV. V lost 0 bases to trimming and J lost 4 bases, with 7 bases between them.

The rearrangement joins TRBV30 to TRBJ1-2; maybe TRBD1 (6 bases). The CDR3 spans 14 residues. Germline values: CDR1 GTSNPN, CDR2 SVGIG (reference sequence). The ends were cut back, 3 bases at V and 1 base at J, with 12 bases in the middle. CDR3: CAWRTQGYNYGYTF. The CDR3 coding sequence is TGTGCCTGGAGAACCCAGGGGTATAACTATGGCTACACCTTC.